The rows below give T cell receptor beta chains drawn from one sample of a study of T-cell memory formation after mild COVID-19. TCRdb analysed the 5' RACE reads with MiXCR anew, one entry per CDR3 protein. Among 300,000 to 350,000 distinct CDR3 sequences listed, roughly 13% were seen once. Sequencing used PBMCs or a T cell subset sorted from them (not recorded which). The receptors come from a man between 18 and 29 years old who had mild COVID-19 (a few samples of this study predate the infection). Cell type and time point are not known. The CDR3 runs from the conserved cysteine through the conserved F or W. D genes are given only for firm matches. Expanded clones are given a class, and other clones once, few, many or no size at all.

>-|TRBJ2-1|TRBV11-2|-
CASSLGLSNEQFF
TGTGCCAGCAGCTTAGGACTGTCCAATGAGCAGTTCTTC
>-|TRBJ2-1|TRBV5-6|-
CASSLGLGSTYNEQFF
TGTGCCAGCAGCTTGGGGTTGGGGTCGACTTACAATGAGCAGTTCTTC
>once|TRBJ2-5|TRBV7-3|TRBD2
CASSHRGGVQETQYF
TGTGCCAGCAGTCATCGCGGGGGGGTTCAAGAGACCCAGTACTTC
>few|TRBJ2-1|TRBV7-2|TRBD2
CASSLDATGGYNEQFF
TGTGCCAGCAGCTTAGATGCGACCGGGGGGTACAATGAGCAGTTCTTC
>-|TRBJ2-1|TRBV24-1|TRBD1
CATSPSGTGFNEQFF
TGTGCCACCAGTCCCTCGGGGACAGGGTTTAATGAGCAGTTCTTC
>few|TRBJ2-5|TRBV6-6|TRBD1
CASSLPGQGEETQYF
TGTGCCAGCAGTTTGCCGGGACAGGGGGAAGAGACCCAGTACTTC
>few|TRBJ2-1|TRBV5-6|-
CASSLATNEQFF
TGTGCCAGCAGCTTGGCGACAAATGAGCAGTTCTTC
>few|TRBJ2-1|TRBV9|TRBD2
CASSVASGGFNEQFF
TGTGCCAGCAGCGTGGCTAGCGGGGGATTCAATGAGCAGTTCTTC
>few|TRBJ1-5|TRBV30|TRBD1
CAWSLGQLNQPQHF
TGTGCCTGGTCTCTGGGACAGTTAAATCAGCCCCAGCATTTT
>-|TRBJ1-5|TRBV20-1|-
CSAVAAGISQPQHF
TGCAGTGCCGTAGCAGCAGGTATATCTCAGCCCCAGCATTTT
>-|TRBJ1-2|TRBV7-2|TRBD1
CASSSRTGMDYGYTF
TGTGCCAGCAGCTCCCGGACAGGGATGGACTATGGCTACACCTTC
>-|TRBJ2-5|TRBV11-2|TRBD1
CASSLGSQGRTLETQYF
TGTGCCAGCAGCTTAGGTTCACAGGGGAGAACGTTAGAGACCCAGTACTTC
>many|TRBJ1-2|TRBV5-1|TRBD1
CASTSGTVGGYTF
TGCGCCAGCACGTCCGGGACAGTCGGTGGCTACACCTTC
>-|TRBJ2-6|TRBV6-2/TRBV6-3|TRBD2
CASSYQGLRANVLTF
TGTGCCAGCAGTTACCAGGGACTACGGGCCAACGTCCTGACTTTC
>-|TRBJ2-1|TRBV5-1|TRBD2
CASSSSGGAYDEQFF
TGCGCCAGCAGCTCTAGCGGGGGGGCCTATGATGAGCAGTTCTTC
>few|TRBJ1-5|TRBV4-1|-
CASSQDGGFGNQPQHF
TGCGCCAGCAGCCAAGATGGCGGGTTTGGCAATCAGCCCCAGCATTTT
>-|TRBJ2-5|TRBV6-2/TRBV6-3|TRBD1
CASRPDRGARETQYF
TGTGCCAGCAGACCGGACAGGGGCGCGAGGGAGACCCAGTACTTC
>few|TRBJ1-1|TRBV6-2/TRBV6-3|-
CASSLGRTGTEAFF
TGTGCCAGCAGTCTCGGCAGAACGGGCACTGAAGCTTTCTTT
>few|TRBJ2-7|TRBV6-5|-
CASSYSQITISYEQYF
TGTGCCAGCAGTTACTCCCAGATCACGATATCCTACGAGCAGTACTTC
>few|TRBJ1-3|TRBV12-3/TRBV12-4|-
CASSLLVQYGNTIYF
TGTGCCAGCAGTTTATTAGTCCAGTATGGAAACACCATATATTTT
>few|TRBJ1-4|TRBV7-8|TRBD1
CASSRLGTGSEKLFF
TGTGCCAGCAGCCGACTGGGGACAGGGAGTGAAAAACTGTTTTTT
>-|TRBJ1-3|TRBV20-1|-
CSAGGGGSGNTIYF
TGCAGTGCTGGGGGTGGGGGCTCTGGAAACACCATATATTTT
>few|TRBJ2-5|TRBV6-5|-
CASSYNGVAQETQYF
TGTGCCAGCAGCTATAACGGGGTAGCCCAAGAGACCCAGTACTTC
>many|TRBJ2-1|TRBV7-2|-
CASSSRAPASYNEQFF
TGTGCCAGCAGCTCGAGAGCGCCTGCCTCCTACAATGAGCAGTTCTTC
>few|TRBJ2-3|TRBV5-1|-
CASGLEGAQYF
TGCGCCAGCGGCTTGGAAGGAGCGCAGTATTTT
>few|TRBJ2-3|TRBV15|-
CATSGRRDGVLRGTDTQYF
TGTGCCACCAGCGGGCGCCGGGATGGGGTCTTACGAGGCACAGATACGCAGTATTTT
>many|TRBJ2-5|TRBV12-3/TRBV12-4|TRBD2
CASSFGGAETQYF
TGTGCCAGCAGTTTCGGGGGGGCCGAGACCCAGTACTTC
>few|TRBJ2-3|TRBV6-4|-
CASSDRAGTDTQYF
TGTGCCAGCAGTGACAGGGCGGGCACAGATACGCAGTATTTT
>few|TRBJ2-3|TRBV24-1|-
CATSEPETGDTDTQYF
TGTGCCACCAGTGAACCTGAAACGGGGGATACAGATACGCAGTATTTT
>few|TRBJ1-3|TRBV29-1|-
CTALGGNTIYF
TGCACCGCCCTGGGGGGCAACACCATATATTTT
>many|TRBJ2-1|TRBV19|TRBD1
CASSSDRDYHNEQFF
TGTGCCAGTAGTTCGGACAGGGATTATCACAATGAGCAGTTCTTC
>-|TRBJ1-6|TRBV12-3/TRBV12-4|-
CASSPDRSNSPLHF
TGTGCCAGCAGCCCCGACAGGAGTAACTCACCCCTCCACTTT
>-|TRBJ1-2|TRBV5-4|TRBD1
CASSGGTAGNGYTF
TGTGCCAGCTCCGGCGGGACAGCCGGAAATGGCTACACCTTC
>many|TRBJ2-3|TRBV5-1|TRBD1
CASSTGTGGTDTQYF
TGCGCCAGCAGCACAGGGACAGGGGGCACAGATACGCAGTATTTT
>-|TRBJ2-7|TRBV6-5|-
CASSYFPLSRALHEQYF
TGTGCCAGCAGTTACTTCCCCCTTAGTAGGGCCCTGCACGAGCAGTACTTC
>-|TRBJ2-1|TRBV9|-
CASSAGGSTYNEQFF
TGTGCCAGCAGCGCCGGCGGGTCAACCTACAATGAGCAGTTCTTC
>many|TRBJ1-3|TRBV6-5|-
CATRQSREGNTIYF
TGTGCCACCCGACAGAGCCGGGAGGGAAACACCATATATTTT
>-|TRBJ1-1|TRBV4-3|TRBD1
CASSRRTGPMNTEAFF
TGCGCCAGCAGCCGGCGGACAGGTCCGATGAACACTGAAGCTTTCTTT
>few|TRBJ2-1|TRBV15|-
CATSRPSSYNEQFF
TGTGCCACCTCCCGGCCTAGCTCCTACAATGAGCAGTTCTTC
>few|TRBJ2-2|TRBV7-6|TRBD1
CAFGRQGVGGELFF
TGTGCTTTTGGGCGGCAGGGGGTCGGCGGGGAGCTGTTTTTT
>-|TRBJ2-7|TRBV7-2|-
CASSFYSGTHEEYF
TGTGCCAGCAGCTTTTACTCCGGGACACACGAGGAGTACTTC
>few|TRBJ2-5|TRBV4-3|-
CASSRTGSQTQYF
TGCGCCAGCAGCCGAACCGGCAGTCAGACCCAGTACTTC
>-|TRBJ2-3|TRBV2|-
CASRLDPRDTHTDTQYF
TGTGCCAGCAGGCTAGACCCCCGGGACACCCACACAGATACGCAGTATTTT
>many|TRBJ2-3|TRBV4-3|-
CASSQETWADTQYF
TGCGCCAGCAGCCAAGAAACCTGGGCAGATACGCAGTATTTT
>few|TRBJ2-5|TRBV5-6|-
CASSLVQAGAETQYF
TGTGCCAGCAGCTTGGTACAGGCAGGTGCAGAGACCCAGTACTTC
>few|TRBJ1-1|TRBV12-3/TRBV12-4|TRBD1
CASSRRTGGNTEAFF
TGTGCCAGCAGTAGGAGGACAGGGGGAAACACTGAAGCTTTCTTT
>-|TRBJ2-1|TRBV12-3/TRBV12-4|TRBD1
CASSPGTGFRYNEQFF
TGTGCCAGCAGCCCAGGGACAGGGTTTAGATACAATGAGCAGTTCTTC
>few|TRBJ2-7|TRBV4-1|-
CASSQQQGPYEQYF
TGCGCCAGCAGCCAGCAACAGGGACCCTACGAGCAGTACTTC
>few|TRBJ1-1|TRBV7-9|-
CASGGGPSNTEAFF
TGTGCCAGCGGGGGAGGGCCGTCGAACACTGAAGCTTTCTTT
>many|TRBJ2-7|TRBV5-1|-
CASSLRMETYEQYF
TGCGCCAGCAGCTTGAGGATGGAGACCTACGAGCAGTACTTC
>-|TRBJ2-1|TRBV4-1|-
CASSQDYGVYNEQFF
TGCGCCAGCAGCCAAGACTACGGGGTCTACAATGAGCAGTTCTTC
>few|TRBJ1-1|TRBV7-2|TRBD1
CASSLGQGAATEAFF
TGTGCCAGCAGCTTGGGTCAGGGGGCCGCCACTGAAGCTTTCTTT
>few|TRBJ1-1|TRBV25-1|TRBD1
CASRGVGTGGYTEAFF
TGTGCCAGCAGGGGAGTTGGGACAGGAGGGTACACTGAAGCTTTCTTT
>-|TRBJ2-3|TRBV7-2|-
CASSLRGRGGTDTQYF
TGTGCCAGCAGCTTGAGGGGGAGGGGCGGCACAGATACGCAGTATTTT